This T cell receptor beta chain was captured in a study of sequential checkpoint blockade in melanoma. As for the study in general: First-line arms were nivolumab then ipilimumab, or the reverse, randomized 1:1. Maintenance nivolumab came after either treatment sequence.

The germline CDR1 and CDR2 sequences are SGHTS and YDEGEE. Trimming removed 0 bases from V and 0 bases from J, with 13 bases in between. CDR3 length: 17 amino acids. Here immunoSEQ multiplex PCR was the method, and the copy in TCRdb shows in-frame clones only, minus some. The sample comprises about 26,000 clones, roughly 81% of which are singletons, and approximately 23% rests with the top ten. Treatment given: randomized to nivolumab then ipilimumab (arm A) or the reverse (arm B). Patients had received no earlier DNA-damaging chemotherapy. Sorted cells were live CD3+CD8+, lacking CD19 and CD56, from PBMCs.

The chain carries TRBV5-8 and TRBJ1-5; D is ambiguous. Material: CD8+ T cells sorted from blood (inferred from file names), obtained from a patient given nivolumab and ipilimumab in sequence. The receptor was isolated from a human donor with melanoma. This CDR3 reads CASSLGRRNYSNQPQHF. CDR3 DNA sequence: TGTGCCAGCAGCTTGGGTAGGAGGAACTATAGCAATCAGCCCCAGCATTTT.